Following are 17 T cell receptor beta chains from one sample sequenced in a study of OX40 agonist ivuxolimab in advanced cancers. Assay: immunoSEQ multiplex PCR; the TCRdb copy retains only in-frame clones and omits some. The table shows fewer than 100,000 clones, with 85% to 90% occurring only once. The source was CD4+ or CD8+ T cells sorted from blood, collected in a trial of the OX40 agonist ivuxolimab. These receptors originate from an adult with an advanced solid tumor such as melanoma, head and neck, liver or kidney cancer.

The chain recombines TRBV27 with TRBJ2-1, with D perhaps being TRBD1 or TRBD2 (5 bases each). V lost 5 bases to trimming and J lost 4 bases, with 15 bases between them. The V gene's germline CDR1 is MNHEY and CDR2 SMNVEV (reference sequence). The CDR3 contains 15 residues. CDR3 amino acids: CASSPGTGSYNEQFF. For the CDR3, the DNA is TGTGCCAGCAGTCCCGGGACGGGGTCGTACAATGAGCAGTTCTTC.

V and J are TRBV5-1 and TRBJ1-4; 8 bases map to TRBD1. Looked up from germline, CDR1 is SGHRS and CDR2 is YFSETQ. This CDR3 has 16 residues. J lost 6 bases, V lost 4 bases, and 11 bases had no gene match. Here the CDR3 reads CASSRPDEDRDEKLFF. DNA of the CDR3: TGCGCCAGCAGCCGCCCCGATGAGGACAGGGATGAAAAACTGTTTTTT. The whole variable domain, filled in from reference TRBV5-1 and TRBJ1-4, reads KAGVTQTPRYLIKTRGQQVTLSCSPISGHRSVSWYQQTPGQGLQFLFEYFSETQRNKGNFPGRFSGRQFSNSRSEMNVSTLELGDSALYLCASSRPDEDRDEKLFFGSGTQLSVL.

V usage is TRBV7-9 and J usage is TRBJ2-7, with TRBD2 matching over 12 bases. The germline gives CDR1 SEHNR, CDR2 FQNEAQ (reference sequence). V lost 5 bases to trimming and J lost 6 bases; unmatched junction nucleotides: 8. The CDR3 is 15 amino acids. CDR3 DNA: TGTGCCAGCAGCCCTGAGACTAGCGGGAGTGGCGAGCAGTACTTC. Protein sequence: CASSPETSGSGEQYF.

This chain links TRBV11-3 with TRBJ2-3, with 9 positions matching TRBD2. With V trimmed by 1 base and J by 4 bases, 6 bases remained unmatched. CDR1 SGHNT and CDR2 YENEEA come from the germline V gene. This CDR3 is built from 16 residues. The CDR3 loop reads CASSLAGLAGSDTQYF. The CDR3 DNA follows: TGTGCCAGCAGCTTAGCGGGTCTAGCGGGATCAGATACGCAGTATTTT.

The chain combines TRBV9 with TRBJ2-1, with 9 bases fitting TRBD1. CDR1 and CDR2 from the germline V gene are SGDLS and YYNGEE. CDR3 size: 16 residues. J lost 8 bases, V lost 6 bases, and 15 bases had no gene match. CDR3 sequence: CASNTPGQGRRHEQFF. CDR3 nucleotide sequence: TGTGCCAGCAATACACCGGGACAGGGTAGGAGGCATGAGCAGTTCTTC.

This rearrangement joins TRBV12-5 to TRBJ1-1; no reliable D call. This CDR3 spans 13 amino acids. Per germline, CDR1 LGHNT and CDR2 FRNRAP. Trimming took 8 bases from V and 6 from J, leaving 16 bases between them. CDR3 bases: TGTGCTAGTATGGCAGACACCTCCGCTGAAGCTTTCTTT. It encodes CASMADTSAEAFF.

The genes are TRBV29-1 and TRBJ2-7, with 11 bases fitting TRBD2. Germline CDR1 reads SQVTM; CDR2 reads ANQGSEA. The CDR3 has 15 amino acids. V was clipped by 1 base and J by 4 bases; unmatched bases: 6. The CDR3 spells CSVEGGLAEGYEQYF. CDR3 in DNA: TGCAGCGTTGAAGGGGGACTAGCGGAGGGGTACGAGCAGTACTTC.

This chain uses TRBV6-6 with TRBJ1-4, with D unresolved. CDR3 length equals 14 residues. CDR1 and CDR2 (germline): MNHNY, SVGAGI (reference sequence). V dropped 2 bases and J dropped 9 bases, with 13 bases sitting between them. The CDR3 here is CASSYGVVEKKLFF. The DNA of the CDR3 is TGTGCCAGCAGTTACGGGGTCGTGGAGAAAAAACTGTTTTTT.

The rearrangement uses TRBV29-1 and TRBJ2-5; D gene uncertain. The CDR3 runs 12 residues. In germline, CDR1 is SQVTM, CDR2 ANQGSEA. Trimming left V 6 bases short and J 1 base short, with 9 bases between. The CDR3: CSVISTQETQYF. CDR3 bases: TGCAGCGTGATCTCCACCCAAGAGACCCAGTACTTC.

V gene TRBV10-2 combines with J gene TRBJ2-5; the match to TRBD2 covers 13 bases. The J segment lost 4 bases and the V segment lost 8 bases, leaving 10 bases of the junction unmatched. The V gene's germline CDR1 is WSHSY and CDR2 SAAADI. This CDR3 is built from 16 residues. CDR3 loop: CASSGTSGVTGETQYF. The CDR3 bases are TGCGCCAGCTCAGGGACTAGCGGGGTGACTGGAGAGACCCAGTACTTC.

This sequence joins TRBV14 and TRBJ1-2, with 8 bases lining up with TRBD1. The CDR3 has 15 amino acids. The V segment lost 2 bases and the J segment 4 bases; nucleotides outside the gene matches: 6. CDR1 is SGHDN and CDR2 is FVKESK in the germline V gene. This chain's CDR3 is CASSQLPGTGYGYTF. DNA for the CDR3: TGTGCCAGCAGCCAACTCCCCGGGACAGGCTATGGCTACACCTTC.

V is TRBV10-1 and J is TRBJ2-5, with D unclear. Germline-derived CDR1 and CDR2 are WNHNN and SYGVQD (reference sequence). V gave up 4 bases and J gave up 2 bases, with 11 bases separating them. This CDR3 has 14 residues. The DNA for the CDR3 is TGCGCCAGCAGTGGGGGTTTTGGTCAAGAGACCCAGTACTTC. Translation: CASSGGFGQETQYF.

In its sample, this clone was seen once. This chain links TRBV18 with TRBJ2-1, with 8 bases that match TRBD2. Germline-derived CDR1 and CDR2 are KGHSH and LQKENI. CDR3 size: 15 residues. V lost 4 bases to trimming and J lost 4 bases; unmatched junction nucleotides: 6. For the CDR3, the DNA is TGTGCCAGCTCACAAAGCGGGAGTCTTTACAATGAGCAGTTCTTC. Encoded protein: CASSQSGSLYNEQFF.

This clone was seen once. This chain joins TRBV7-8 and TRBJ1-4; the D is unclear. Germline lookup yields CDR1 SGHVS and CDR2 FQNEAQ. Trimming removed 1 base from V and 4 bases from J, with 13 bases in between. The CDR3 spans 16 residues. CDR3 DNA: TGTGCCAGCAGCTTAGAACCGGACCCCAGTAATGAAAAACTGTTTTTT. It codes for CASSLEPDPSNEKLFF.

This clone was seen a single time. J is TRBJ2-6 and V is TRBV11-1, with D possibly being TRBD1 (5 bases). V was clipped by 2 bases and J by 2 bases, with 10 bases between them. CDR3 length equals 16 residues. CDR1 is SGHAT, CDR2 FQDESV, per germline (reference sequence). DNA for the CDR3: TGTGCCAGCAGCTTAAGGGGTAGGGCTGGGGCCAACGTCCTGACTTTC. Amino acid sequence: CASSLRGRAGANVLTF.

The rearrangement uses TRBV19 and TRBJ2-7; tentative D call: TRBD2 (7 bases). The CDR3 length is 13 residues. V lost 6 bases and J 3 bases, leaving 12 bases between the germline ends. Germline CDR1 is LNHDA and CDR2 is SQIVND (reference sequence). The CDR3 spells CASRRGQGYEQYF. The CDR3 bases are TGTGCCAGTAGGCGGGGGCAAGGCTACGAGCAGTACTTC.

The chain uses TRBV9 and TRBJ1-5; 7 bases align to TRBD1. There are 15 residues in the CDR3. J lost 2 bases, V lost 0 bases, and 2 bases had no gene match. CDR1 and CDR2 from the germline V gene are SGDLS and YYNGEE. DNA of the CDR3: TGTGCCAGCAGCGTAGAGGGGGCTCGCAATCAGCCCCAGCATTTT. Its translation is CASSVEGARNQPQHF.